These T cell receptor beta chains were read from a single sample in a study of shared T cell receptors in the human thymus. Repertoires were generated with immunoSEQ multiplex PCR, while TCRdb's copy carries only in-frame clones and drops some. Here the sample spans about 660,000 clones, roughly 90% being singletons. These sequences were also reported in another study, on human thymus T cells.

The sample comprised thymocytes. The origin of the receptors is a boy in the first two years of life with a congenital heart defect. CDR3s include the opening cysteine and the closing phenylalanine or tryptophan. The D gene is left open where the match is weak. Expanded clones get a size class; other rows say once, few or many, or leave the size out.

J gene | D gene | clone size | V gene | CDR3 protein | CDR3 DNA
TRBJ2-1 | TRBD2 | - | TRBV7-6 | CASSQKAGRLDEQFF | TGTGCCAGCAGTCAAAAAGCGGGACGGCTCGATGAGCAGTTCTTC
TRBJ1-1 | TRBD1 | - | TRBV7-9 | CASSFRTGEGTEAFF | TGTGCCAGCAGCTTCCGGACAGGGGAGGGTACTGAAGCTTTCTTT
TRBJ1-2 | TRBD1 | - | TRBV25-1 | CASSDRDRVTYTF | TGTGCCAGCAGTGACCGGGACAGGGTGACTTACACCTTC
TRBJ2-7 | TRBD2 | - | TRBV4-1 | CASSPAAGGGSYEQYF | TGCGCCAGCAGCCCCGCGGCGGGAGGGGGGTCCTACGAGCAGTACTTC
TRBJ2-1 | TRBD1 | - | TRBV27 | CASSSMDREGYEQFF | TGTGCCAGCAGTTCCATGGACAGGGAAGGTTATGAGCAGTTCTTC
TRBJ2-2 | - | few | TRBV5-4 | CASSFDISNTGELFF | TGTGCCAGCAGCTTCGACATCTCGAACACCGGGGAGCTGTTTTTT
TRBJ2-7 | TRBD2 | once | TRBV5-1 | CASSLTTGTSWGRTYEQYF | TGCGCCAGCAGCCTAACAACAGGGACTAGCTGGGGCCGAACCTACGAGCAGTACTTC
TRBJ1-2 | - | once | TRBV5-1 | CASSLEYSNYGYTF | TGCGCCAGCAGCTTGGAGTACAGCAACTATGGCTACACCTTC
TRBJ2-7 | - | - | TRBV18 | CASSPPRQAHEQYF | TGTGCCAGCTCACCACCAAGACAGGCCCACGAGCAGTACTTC
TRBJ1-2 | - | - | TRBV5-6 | CASRNGTRGNYGYTF | TGTGCCAGCAGAAACGGGACTAGGGGTAACTATGGCTACACCTTC
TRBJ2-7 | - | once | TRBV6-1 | CASSEPERPQGPYEQYF | TGTGCCAGCAGTGAACCCGAGAGACCACAGGGACCCTACGAGCAGTACTTC
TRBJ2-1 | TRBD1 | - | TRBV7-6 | CASSLGTGGAVAASNEQFF | TGTGCCAGCAGCTTAGGTACAGGGGGCGCAGTAGCGGCAAGCAATGAGCAGTTCTTC
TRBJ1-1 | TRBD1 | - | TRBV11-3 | CASSLDSGGEAFF | TGTGCCAGCAGCTTAGATTCAGGGGGCGAAGCTTTCTTT
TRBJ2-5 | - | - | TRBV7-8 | CASSLPGSRHGETQYF | TGTGCCAGCAGCTTACCGGGTTCCCGTCATGGGGAGACCCAGTACTTC
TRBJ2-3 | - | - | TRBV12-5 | CASGPARGHRTDTQYF | TGTGCTAGTGGTCCCGCCAGGGGACATCGCACAGATACGCAGTATTTT